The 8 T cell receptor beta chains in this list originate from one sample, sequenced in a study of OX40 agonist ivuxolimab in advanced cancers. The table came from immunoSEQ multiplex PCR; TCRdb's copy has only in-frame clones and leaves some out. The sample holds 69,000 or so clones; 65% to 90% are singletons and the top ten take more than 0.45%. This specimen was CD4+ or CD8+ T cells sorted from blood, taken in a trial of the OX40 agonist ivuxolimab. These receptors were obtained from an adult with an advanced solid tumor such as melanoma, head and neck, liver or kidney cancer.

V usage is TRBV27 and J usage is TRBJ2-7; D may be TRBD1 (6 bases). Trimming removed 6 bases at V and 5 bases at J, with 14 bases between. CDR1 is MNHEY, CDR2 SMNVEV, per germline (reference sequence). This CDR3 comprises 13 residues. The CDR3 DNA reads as TGTGCCAGCAGGACAGGAGGAGTCAACGAGCAGTACTTC. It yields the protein CASRTGGVNEQYF.

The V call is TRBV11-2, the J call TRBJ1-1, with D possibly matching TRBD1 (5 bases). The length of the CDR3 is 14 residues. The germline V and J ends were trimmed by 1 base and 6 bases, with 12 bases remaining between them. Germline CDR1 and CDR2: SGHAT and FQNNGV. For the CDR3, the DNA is TGTGCCAGCAGCTTAGTCCGGGGGGGATCTGAAGCTTTCTTT. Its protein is CASSLVRGGSEAFF.

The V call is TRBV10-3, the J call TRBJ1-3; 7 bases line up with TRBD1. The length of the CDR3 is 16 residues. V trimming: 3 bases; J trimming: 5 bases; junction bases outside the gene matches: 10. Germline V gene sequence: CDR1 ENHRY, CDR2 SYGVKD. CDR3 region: CAISDPGGGARNTIYF. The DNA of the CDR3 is TGTGCCATCAGTGATCCGGGAGGGGGCGCGAGAAACACCATATATTTT.

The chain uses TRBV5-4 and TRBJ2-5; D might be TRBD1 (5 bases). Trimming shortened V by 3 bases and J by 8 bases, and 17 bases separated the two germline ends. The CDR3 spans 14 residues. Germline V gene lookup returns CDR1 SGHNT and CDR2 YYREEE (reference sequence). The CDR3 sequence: CASSSQGLDRTQYF. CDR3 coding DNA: TGTGCCAGCAGCTCCCAGGGCCTTGATCGAACCCAGTACTTC. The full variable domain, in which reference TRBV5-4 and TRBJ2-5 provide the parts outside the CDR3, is ETGVTQSPTHLIKTRGQQVTLRCSSQSGHNTVSWYQQALGQGPQFIFQYYREEENGRGNFPPRFSGLQFPNYSSELNVNALELDDSALYLCASSSQGLDRTQYFGPGTRLLVL.

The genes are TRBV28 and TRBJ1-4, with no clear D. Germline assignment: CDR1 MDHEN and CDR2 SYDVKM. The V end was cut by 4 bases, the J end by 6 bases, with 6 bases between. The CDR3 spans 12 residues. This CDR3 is CASSSRDEKLFF. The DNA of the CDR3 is TGTGCCAGCAGTTCCCGGGATGAAAAACTGTTTTTT. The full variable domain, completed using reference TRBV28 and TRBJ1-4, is DVKVTQSSRYLVKRTGEKVFLECVQDMDHENMFWYRQDPGLGLRLIYFSYDVKMKEKGDIPEGYSVSREKKERFSLILESASTNQTSMYLCASSSRDEKLFFGSGTQLSVL.

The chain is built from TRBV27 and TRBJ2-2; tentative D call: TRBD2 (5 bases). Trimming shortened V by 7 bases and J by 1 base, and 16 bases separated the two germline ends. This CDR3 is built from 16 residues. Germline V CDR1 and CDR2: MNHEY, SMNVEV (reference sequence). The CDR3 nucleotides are TGTGCCAGCAAACTGAGGGAACATCGGAACACCGGGGAGCTGTTTTTT. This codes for CASKLREHRNTGELFF.

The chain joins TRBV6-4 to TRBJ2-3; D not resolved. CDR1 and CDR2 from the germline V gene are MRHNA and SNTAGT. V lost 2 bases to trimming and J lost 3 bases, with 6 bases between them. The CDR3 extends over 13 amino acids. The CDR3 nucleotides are TGTGCCAGCAGTGACACGTATACAGATACGCAGTATTTT. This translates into CASSDTYTDTQYF.

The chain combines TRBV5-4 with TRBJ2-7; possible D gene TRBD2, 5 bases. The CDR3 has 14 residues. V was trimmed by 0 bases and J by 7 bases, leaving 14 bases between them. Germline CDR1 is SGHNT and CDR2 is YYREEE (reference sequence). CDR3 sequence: CASSLVLAPSEQYF. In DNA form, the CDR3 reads TGTGCCAGCAGCTTGGTCCTAGCACCTTCGGAGCAGTACTTC.